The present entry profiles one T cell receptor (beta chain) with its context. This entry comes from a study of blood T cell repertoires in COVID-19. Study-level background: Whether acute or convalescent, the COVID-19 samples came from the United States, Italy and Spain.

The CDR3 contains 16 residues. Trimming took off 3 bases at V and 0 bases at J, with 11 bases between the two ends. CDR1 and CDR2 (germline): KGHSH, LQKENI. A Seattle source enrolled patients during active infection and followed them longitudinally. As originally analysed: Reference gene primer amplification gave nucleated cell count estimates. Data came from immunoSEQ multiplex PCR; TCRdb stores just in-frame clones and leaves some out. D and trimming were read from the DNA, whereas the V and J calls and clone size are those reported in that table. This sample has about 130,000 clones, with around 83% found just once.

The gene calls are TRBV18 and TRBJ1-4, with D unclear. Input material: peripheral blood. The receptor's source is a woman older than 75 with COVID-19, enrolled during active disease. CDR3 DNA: TGTGCCAGCTCACCTCAGGCGCCGACAACTAATGAAAAACTGTTTTTT. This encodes CASSPQAPTTNEKLFF.